This TCR beta chain derives from a study of OX40 agonist ivuxolimab in advanced cancers. Study results and caveats: On average, CD8+ T cells had more expanded clones than CD4+.

Some clones are missing from TCRdb's copy, which holds only in-frame ones; the method was immunoSEQ multiplex PCR. The sample lists roughly 73,000 clones; approximately 86% were seen once. In germline, CDR1 is ENHRY, CDR2 SYGVKD. The CDR3 sequence is 15 residues long. Trimming shortened V by 2 bases and J by 1 base, and 11 bases separated the two germline ends. In regard to this clone: Antigen: not known.

The rearrangement links TRBV10-3 to TRBJ1-1, with D tentatively TRBD1 (5 bases). The clonotype comes from an adult with an advanced solid tumor such as melanoma, head and neck, liver or kidney cancer. The material was CD4+ or CD8+ T cells sorted from blood, obtained in a trial of the OX40 agonist ivuxolimab. The CDR3 sequence: CAISETPQGNTEAFF. CDR3 DNA: TGTGCCATCAGTGAGACCCCTCAGGGGAACACTGAAGCTTTCTTT.